This TCR beta chain was observed in a study of Graves' ophthalmopathy and Graves' hyperthyroidism. Study conclusions and caveats: Progression of ophthalmopathy was predicted by the model with roughly 71% sensitivity and around 77% specificity. Blood also contained most of the expanded thyroid clonotypes above 0.001 frequency.

Germline CDR1 SGHRS, CDR2 YFSETQ. The V end was cut by 5 bases, the J end by 4 bases, with 13 bases between. The CDR3 contains 15 residues. Diagnosis relied on clinical symptoms, serum thyroxine, TRAb, thyroid ultrasound and orbital computed tomography. To note about this clonotype: Its antigen is unknown. Because it lacks the conserved phenylalanine or tryptophan at the end, this CDR3 is likely a read error.

Amplifying from RNA transcripts, the study obtained TCR beta CDR3 regions. HTBI-primed RT-PCR formed the first round, and a multiplex PCR formed the second. TCRdb fed the multiplex PCR reads into MiXCR, producing one record per CDR3 protein. The sample has under 350,000 distinct CDR3 sequences, 17% seen once. Sequencing was done on a sample of peripheral blood. This receptor was obtained from an adult man with Graves' ophthalmopathy. The genes are TRBV5-1 and TRBJ2-6; D remains unclear. The CDR3 loop reads CASSSGEPGANVLTL. Written as DNA, the CDR3 is TGCGCCAGCAGTTCAGGAGAACCCGGGGCCAACGTCCTGACTCTC.